The 10 T cell receptor beta chains below were found in one sample sequenced in a study of cytomegalovirus exposure and HLA in healthy donors. Amplification used 60 Vbeta primers and 13 Jbeta primers. Assay: immunoSEQ multiplex PCR; the TCRdb copy retains only in-frame clones and omits some. The repertoire consists of some 100,000 clones, with 65% to 75% occurring once and the leading ten covering 4% to 5.5%. The sequenced sample consisted of PBMCs. These receptors were taken from a woman aged 18-35 years in good health and CMV-seropositive.

This chain connects TRBV4-1 to TRBJ2-7; 11 bases are a match to TRBD2. Trimming took 0 bases from V and 2 from J; bases not matched to a gene: 3. Per the germline V gene, CDR1 is MGHRA and CDR2 is YSYEKL. The CDR3 totals 16 residues. CDR3 DNA: TGCGCCAGCAGCCAAGATACTAGCGGGAGTACCTACGAGCAGTACTTC. It encodes CASSQDTSGSTYEQYF.

The chain carries TRBV10-3 and TRBJ1-6; TRBD1 agrees at 7 bases. The CDR3 consists of 14 residues. J lost 5 bases, V lost 6 bases, and 4 bases had no gene match. Germline V gives CDR1 ENHRY, CDR2 SYGVKD. The CDR3 reads CAIRGTVDNSPLHF. The CDR3 nucleotides read TGTGCCATCAGGGGGACAGTGGATAATTCACCCCTCCACTTT.

V and J are TRBV9 and TRBJ2-5, with TRBD2 as a possible D gene (5 bases). Per germline, CDR1 SGDLS and CDR2 YYNGEE. The V end was cut by 3 bases, the J end by 2 bases, with 14 bases between. The CDR3 has 15 amino acids. The CDR3 DNA follows: TGTGCCAGCAGCGCCTCGGACTGGATACAAGAGACCCAGTACTTC. Translation gives CASSASDWIQETQYF.

J is TRBJ2-7 and V is TRBV19; 9 bases are a match to TRBD1. Germline loops: CDR1 LNHDA, CDR2 SQIVND (reference sequence). CDR3 length: 13 residues. The J segment lost 3 bases and the V segment lost 5 bases, leaving 2 bases of the junction unmatched. This CDR3 is CASSPTGGYEQYF. Written as DNA, the CDR3 is TGTGCCAGTAGTCCGACAGGGGGCTACGAGCAGTACTTC.

Notes on this clone: The junction departs from germline at one end; a sequencing error may be responsible. V and J are TRBV19 and TRBJ2-3, with 9 bases that match TRBD2. Germline CDR1 is LNHDA and CDR2 is SQIVND (reference sequence). The CDR3 covers 15 residues. In DNA form, the CDR3 reads TGTGCCAGTAGCATAGCGGGAGCCGTCCCAGATACGCAGTATTTT. Its protein product is CASSIAGAVPDTQYF.

Here the CDR3 DNA reads TGTGCCAGCAGCTCGAGACAAGATACGCAGTATTTT. Amino acids: CASSSRQDTQYF. The chain joins TRBV7-6 to TRBJ2-3; D is undetermined. The ends were cut back, 4 bases at V and 5 bases at J, with 7 bases in the middle. Germline V gives CDR1 SGHVS, CDR2 FNYEAQ. The CDR3 covers 12 residues.

This chain connects TRBV28 to TRBJ2-5; D ambiguous. V lost 6 bases and J lost 1, with 15 bases in between. This CDR3 is 15 amino acids long. Germline V gene lookup returns CDR1 MDHEN and CDR2 SYDVKM. CDR3 sequence reads: CASSPSEAIQETQYF. The CDR3 region has the DNA TGTGCCAGCAGCCCGTCTGAGGCTATCCAAGAGACCCAGTACTTC.

This sequence joins TRBV4-1 and TRBJ2-2; TRBD1 agrees at 12 bases. The CDR3 consists of 15 residues. Trimming cost V 4 bases and J 4 bases; bases outside gene matches: 1. The germline V gene encodes CDR1 MGHRA and CDR2 YSYEKL. CDR3 nucleotides: TGCGCCAGCAGCCCGGGACAGGGGGCCACCGGGGAGCTGTTTTTT. Its translation: CASSPGQGATGELFF.

The chain combines TRBV28 with TRBJ2-7; D perhaps matches TRBD2 (6 bases). CDR3 length: 11 amino acids. CDR1 is MDHEN, CDR2 SYDVKM, per germline. Trimming removed 6 bases at V and 6 bases at J, with 9 bases between. CDR3 DNA: TGTGCCAGCAGCCTTAGCGGCGAGCAGTACTTC. Its translation is CASSLSGEQYF.

This clone occurred once. The chain uses TRBV10-3 and TRBJ2-7; 7 nucleotides align to TRBD1. This CDR3 spans 15 amino acids. Trimming took 2 bases from V and 3 from J; bases not matched to a gene: 7. Germline V gene sequence: CDR1 ENHRY, CDR2 SYGVKD. CDR3 sequence (DNA): TGTGCCATCAGTGAGAACCGGGACAGTATCTACGAGCAGTACTTC. Amino acid sequence: CAISENRDSIYEQYF.